This T cell receptor beta chain was recorded in a study of STAT5B mutations in CD4+ large granular lymphocyte leukemia. Germline trimming cut 4 bases from V and 5 bases from J; bases unmatched to any gene: 8. CDR1 is SGHVS and CDR2 is FQNEAQ in the germline V gene. The CDR3 runs 16 residues. In the source study's methods: Lowest detectable productive clonotype frequency was 2.59 x 10-5. Method: immunoSEQ multiplex PCR; TCRdb's copy keeps in-frame clones and lacks some. V and J calls and clone size follow that table, whereas D and trimming were derived from the DNA. Of 20,000 to 25,000 clones listed, roughly 87% are singletons.

The clonotype was recovered from a human donor in good health. The sample taken for sequencing was CD4+ T cells from blood buffy coats. The chain uses TRBV7-8 and TRBJ1-6; 7 nucleotides align to TRBD1. The chain's CDR3 is CASSSLTGLDNSPLHF. The CDR3 coding sequence is TGTGCCAGCAGCTCCCTGACAGGGCTGGATAATTCACCCCTCCACTTT.